This record covers a single T cell receptor (beta chain). This clonotype was seen at least ten times. The antigen it recognizes is unknown. Base qualities are missing; no much larger clone stands one base away. The data were taken from a study of T cells in Graves' hyperthyroidism and ophthalmopathy (dated by TCRdb to between 2019 and 2020). Study-level background: Peripheral blood was collected at initial diagnosis, before any treatment. The approximately 98 discovery patients were randomly divided into training and test sets at a 7:3 ratio. Following sampling, methimazole starting at 30 mg daily was given to hyperthyroidism patients, and high-dose intravenous methylprednisolone was given to ophthalmopathy patients. To identify distinguishing TCR V-J signatures, a discovery cohort of around 100 patients was used, comprising 43 with Graves' ophthalmopathy and around 57 with stable Graves' hyperthyroidism. Prospective prediction of ophthalmopathy was tested in an independent validation cohort of 18 to 20 hyperthyroidism patients and 17 patients who later progressed to ophthalmopathy. TCR Vbeta CDR3 sequencing of 135 peripheral blood samples (over 40 ophthalmopathy, 75 or so hyperthyroidism and roughly 17 progressor patients) is reported in the paper. In addition, the study compared T-cell repertoires in thyroid tissue and in blood from several Graves' hyperthyroidism patients. Results and caveats for the whole study, not just this receptor: In cross-validation, a model built on a 13 V-J signature told ophthalmopathy apart from stable hyperthyroidism with under 90% sensitivity and approximately 81% specificity, and in testing the same model reached 80%/75%. Sample size was not statistically predetermined, and investigators were not blinded to group allocation. Most expanded thyroid clonotypes (frequency above 0.001) were also detected in blood, suggesting blood repertoires may reflect thyroid immune responses. In validation, the model predicted progression to ophthalmopathy with just under 71% sensitivity and 72% to 85% specificity, a median of approximately 6.7 months before onset.

Amplification of TCR beta CDR3 regions was carried out from RNA transcripts. For the first round of RT-PCR on the TCR CDR3, the HTBI primer set was used together with the Qiagen OneStep RT-PCR kit. A second multiplex PCR round built the libraries, followed by size selection and purification. Paired-end sequencing of the libraries was performed with 100 bp reads on an Illumina HiSeq2000. The published analysis was carried out like this. SOAPnuke was used to process the raw data, throwing out any read that contained adapters or uncalled bases, had a mean Phred below 15, or lacked an exact constant-primer or identifier match. COPE v1.2.5 was used to merge high-quality paired reads, and clonotypes were defined as unique nucleotide sequences. MiTCR v1.1 was used to align clonotypes to the IMGT TRBV, TRBD and TRBJ reference segments. Analysis was restricted to V-J combinations with a frequency above 0.0001, which covered roughly 99% of repertoires. A TCS score was defined as the ratio between F50 (clonal expansion) and ExV (chaos), using BLOSUM62-based TCRdist between CDR3 peptides within each V-J. Welch's t-statistics and random forest reduced 450 to 600 V-J features to 13, which were used in a naive Bayes classifier (R e1071). In-frame beta chains were kept once TCRdb had trimmed the public reads at Q25 with fastp and called clones with MiXCR. Rows with a matching CDR3 protein are joined into one entry that keeps the most common DNA and genes. The V and J calls, along with clone size, are taken from TCRdb and not from the paper's own processing. The table for this sample lists fewer than 250,000 distinct CDR3 sequences; about 25% of them were counted only once. The ten largest clones represent roughly a third of the sample.

The germline V gene (reference sequence) sets CDR1 to DFQATT and CDR2 to SNEGSKA. After removal of 3 bases from V and 6 bases from J, the junction retains 3 bases not matched to a gene. Its CDR3 holds 13 amino acids, cysteine through phenylalanine. Only the CDR3 part of the read is kept: 39 bases, read in frame from the first base. In the ophthalmopathy patients, disease was moderately to severely active, with a Clinical Activity Score of 3 or more, a NOSPECS grade of 4 or more, and a duration of less than 3 months. The study excluded patients with uncontrolled infections, other autoimmune diseases, pregnancy or lactation. Diagnoses were established on the basis of clinical symptoms, serum thyroxine and TRAb, thyroid ultrasound, and orbital computed tomography. PBMCs were separated from around 9.1 ml of fresh peripheral blood using Ficoll-Paque density gradient centrifugation. Total RNA was extracted with Trizol reagent, and quality was checked on an Agilent 2100 Bioanalyzer.

This TCR derives from a woman in her forties with Graves' ophthalmopathy. Sequencing was performed on blood. Recombination linked TRBV20-1 to TRBJ2-2, with 8 junctional bases fitting TRBD2. CDR3 sequence: CSASGRAPGELFF. The nucleotide sequence reads as follows: TGCAGTGCTAGCGGGAGGGCCCCCGGGGAGCTGTTTTTT.